This T cell receptor beta chain stems from a study of cytotoxic CD8 clonotypes in ibrutinib-treated CLL. Study details: Response was recorded as partial in 24 patients and complete in 2; at median roughly 73 months, approximately 15 remained remitted and about twelve had progressed. Broader study findings: Clonality went higher at ibrutinib response and then dropped back toward baseline at progression. At baseline, clonality was higher than in age-matched healthy donors and correlated with CD8+ counts.

Generated by immunoSEQ multiplex PCR, the TCRdb table keeps only in-frame clones and is missing some. The table includes some 200,000 clones, more than 70% detected once. As regards this clone: Its antigen is not identified.

V trimming: 3 bases; J trimming: 7 bases; junction bases outside the gene matches: 9. Germline CDR1 and CDR2: MNHEY and SMNVEV (reference sequence). The CDR3 length is 14 residues. This sequence originates from a human donor with chronic lymphocytic leukemia. Source: PBMCs, taken after 12 months of ibrutinib treatment. The V and J genes are TRBV27 and TRBJ2-7, with TRBD1 matching over 7 bases. The CDR3 sequence is CASSFRKGAGEQYF. The CDR3 coding sequence is TGTGCCAGCAGTTTTCGGAAGGGGGCTGGAGAGCAGTACTTC.